The 24 T cell receptor beta chains below were found in one sample sequenced in a study of OX40 agonist ivuxolimab in advanced cancers. Here immunoSEQ multiplex PCR was the method, and the copy in TCRdb shows in-frame clones only, minus some. The sample carries roughly 66,000 clones, 75% to 90% recorded once. Material: CD4+ or CD8+ T cells sorted from blood, obtained in a trial of the OX40 agonist ivuxolimab. Receptors originate from an adult with an advanced solid tumor such as melanoma, head and neck, liver or kidney cancer.

There are a few counts of this clone. The chain employs TRBV10-1 and TRBJ1-3; D gene uncertain. Per germline, CDR1 WNHNN and CDR2 SYGVQD (reference sequence). The CDR3 has 13 residues. Trimming stripped 3 bases from V and 4 bases from J, with 7 bases between. The CDR3 sequence is CASSEVPGNTIYF. DNA of the CDR3: TGCGCCAGCAGTGAAGTTCCAGGAAACACCATATATTTT.

The J gene is TRBJ2-3, the V gene TRBV18; TRBD2 matches 7 bases. V dropped 5 bases and J dropped 4; count of bases not matched to a gene: 9. Germline CDR1 reads KGHSH; CDR2 reads LQKENI. This CDR3 comprises 15 residues. This chain's CDR3 is CASSSRGGGSDTQYF. CDR3 in DNA: TGTGCCAGCTCATCCCGAGGCGGGGGATCAGATACGCAGTATTTT.

This clone has more than one count but fewer than ten. The V gene is TRBV9, the J gene TRBJ1-2; D unresolved. This CDR3 spans 15 amino acids. V dropped 3 bases and J dropped 4 bases, with 16 bases sitting between them. Germline V lookup: CDR1 SGDLS, CDR2 YYNGEE. The CDR3 coding sequence is TGTGCCAGCAGCGCCGGAGATCTCCCCACCTATGGCTACACCTTC. Translated: CASSAGDLPTYGYTF.

The chain has TRBV6-5 and TRBJ1-5; D remains unclear. The CDR3 has 13 residues. The V and J ends lost 5 bases and 6 bases respectively, with 11 bases between them. CDR1 is MNHEY, CDR2 SVGAGI, per germline. Here the CDR3 DNA reads TGTGCCAGCAGTCTAATGGGCCCTCAGCCCCAGCATTTT. Amino acid sequence: CASSLMGPQPQHF.

The chain joins TRBV12-1 to TRBJ2-1; the D segment call TRBD2 is taken from the table without a DNA check. TRBV12-1 is termed a pseudogene. This CDR3 contains 16 residues. The CDR3 nucleotides read TGTGCCAGCAGCGGGTTAGCGGGGGGCTTTAACAATGAGCAGTTCTTC. Translation gives CASSGLAGGFNNEQFF.

Of note for this clone: A much larger clone differs from this one at a single base, so this may be a read error. The CDR3 is CARSEDSNQPQHF. For the CDR3, the DNA is TGTGCCCGGAGTGAAGATAGCAATCAGCCCCAGCATTTT. This chain links TRBV30 with TRBJ1-5; the D is unclear. This CDR3 contains 13 residues. From germline, CDR1 is GTSNPN and CDR2 SVGIG (reference sequence).

The chain employs TRBV27 and TRBJ1-2; TRBD1 is a possible D gene (5 bases). Germline-derived CDR1 and CDR2 are MNHEY and SMNVEV (reference sequence). The CDR3 extends over 13 amino acids. Between the trimmed V and J ends, which lost 7 bases and 5 bases, there was a span of 14 bases. CDR3 sequence reads: CASTEKSGYGYTF. The CDR3 DNA reads TGTGCCAGCACCGAAAAGTCAGGGTATGGCTACACCTTC.

This clone was counted between two and nine times. The chain joins TRBV10-3 to TRBJ2-3; TRBD2 matches 8 bases. Germline V gives CDR1 ENHRY, CDR2 SYGVKD. The length of the CDR3 is 16 residues. V lost 3 bases to trimming and J lost 0 bases; unmatched junction nucleotides: 5. The CDR3 reads CAISDTSGKSTDTQYF. CDR3 DNA: TGTGCCATCAGTGACACTAGCGGAAAGAGCACAGATACGCAGTATTTT.

The rearrangement joins TRBV5-1 to TRBJ1-1; D perhaps matches TRBD1 (6 bases). Trimming took 1 base from V and 4 from J, leaving 11 bases between them. This CDR3 is built from 14 residues. The germline gives CDR1 SGHRS, CDR2 YFSETQ. CDR3 sequence (DNA): TGCGCCAGCAGCTTGAGTGGGGGGCCCACTGAAGCTTTCTTT. Protein sequence: CASSLSGGPTEAFF.

This chain joins TRBV7-2 and TRBJ1-2, with D possibly being TRBD1 (5 bases). CDR1 and CDR2 (germline): SGHTA, FQGNSA. The CDR3 runs 12 residues. The V and J ends lost 5 bases and 6 bases respectively, with 10 bases between them. Here the CDR3 reads CASSTGLDGYTF. CDR3 nucleotides: TGTGCCAGCAGCACGGGACTGGATGGCTACACCTTC.

The genes are TRBV4-2 and TRBJ1-1, with unresolved D. Germline assignment: CDR1 LGHNA and CDR2 YNFKEQ. The length of the CDR3 is 17 residues. The V gene lost 0 bases and the J gene lost 1 base, with 15 bases spanning the gap. CDR3 residues: CASSQDVFTSGNTEAFF. The CDR3 nucleotides read TGTGCCAGCAGCCAAGACGTGTTTACATCGGGGAACACTGAAGCTTTCTTT.

This chain uses TRBV5-1 with TRBJ1-1; 8 bases map to TRBD1. V was pared by 5 bases and J by 4 bases, with 7 bases of the junction left unmatched. This CDR3 has 14 residues. CDR1 is SGHRS, CDR2 YFSETQ, per germline. Written as DNA, the CDR3 is TGCGCCAGCAGGCAGGGGGCTAGTATCACTGAAGCTTTCTTT. This gives the protein CASRQGASITEAFF.

In DNA form, the CDR3 reads TGCAGCGCAGGGGGGGGCAACGTGAACACTGAAGCTTTCTTT. Protein: CSAGGGNVNTEAFF. This chain uses TRBV29-1 with TRBJ1-1, with 7 nucleotides matching TRBD1. In germline, CDR1 is SQVTM, CDR2 ANQGSEA. The CDR3 covers 14 residues. Trimming at V came to 7 bases and at J to 0 bases, leaving 8 bases not matched to a gene.

This sequence joins TRBV7-6 and TRBJ1-5; a possible D gene is TRBD1 (6 bases). With 4 bases removed from V and 7 bases from J, the gap between germline ends came to 14 bases. CDR3 size: 14 residues. In germline, CDR1 is SGHVS, CDR2 FNYEAQ. CDR3 DNA: TGTGCCAGCAGCTCATCCCGGAGGGGGCAGCCCCAGCATTTT. It codes for CASSSSRRGQPQHF.

The J gene is TRBJ1-1, the V gene TRBV15; no reliable D call. With 0 bases removed from V and 5 bases from J, the gap between germline ends came to 13 bases. Looked up from germline, CDR1 is LNHNV and CDR2 is YYDKDF (reference sequence). This CDR3 is 15 amino acids long. The CDR3 is CATSRDNKGGTEAFF. CDR3 DNA: TGTGCCACCAGCAGAGATAATAAGGGAGGAACTGAAGCTTTCTTT.

The rearrangement uses TRBV4-2 and TRBJ1-6; 7 bases fit TRBD1. The V and J ends lost 5 bases and 0 bases, in that order; junction bases with no gene match: 10. Germline loops: CDR1 LGHNA, CDR2 YNFKEQ. The length of the CDR3 is 18 residues. For the CDR3, the DNA is TGTGCCAGCAGCTTGGCTATTAGGGACAGCTCCTATAATTCACCCCTCCACTTT. As protein: CASSLAIRDSSYNSPLHF.

This chain connects TRBV6-5 to TRBJ1-2; D not resolved. Germline lookup yields CDR1 MNHEY and CDR2 SVGAGI. The V end was cut by 5 bases, the J end by 5 bases, with 15 bases between. The CDR3 runs to 14 residues. Written as DNA, the CDR3 is TGTGCCAGCAGTGAAGAGAGGGTAGGGTATGGCTACACCTTC. Its protein product is CASSEERVGYGYTF.

This chain links TRBV6-1 with TRBJ1-4; D is uncertain. V lost 4 bases, J lost 4 bases, and 10 bases lay in between. CDR1 is MNHNS and CDR2 is SASEGT in the germline V gene. CDR3 length equals 14 residues. This CDR3 reads CASSGTLGNEKLFF. The CDR3 bases are TGTGCCAGCAGTGGGACCCTAGGTAATGAAAAACTGTTTTTT.

The chain carries TRBV4-2 and TRBJ1-2; 7 bases fit TRBD1. This CDR3 spans 16 amino acids. With 0 bases clipped from V and 3 bases from J, the junction kept 7 bases outside the gene matches. Germline CDR1 LGHNA, CDR2 YNFKEQ. CDR3 residues: CASSQDAGTVDYGYTF. DNA of the CDR3: TGTGCCAGCAGCCAAGATGCCGGGACAGTTGACTATGGCTACACCTTC.

The chain employs TRBV2 and TRBJ2-1, with a possible D match to TRBD1 (6 bases). In germline, CDR1 is SNHLY, CDR2 FYNNEI. The CDR3 runs to 15 residues. V dropped 2 bases and J dropped 5 bases, with 13 bases sitting between them. CDR3 protein: CASSEQGQGNNEQFF. The DNA of the CDR3 is TGTGCCAGCAGTGAACAGGGGCAGGGGAACAATGAGCAGTTCTTC.

This clone was recorded a few times. V usage is TRBV6-4 and J usage is TRBJ1-2; D remains ambiguous. Deletions cut 6 bases from V and 6 bases from J, with 8 bases between. In germline, CDR1 is MRHNA, CDR2 SNTAGT. The CDR3 extends over 11 amino acids. The CDR3 is CASSLINGYTF. CDR3 bases: TGTGCCAGCAGCTTGATAAATGGCTACACCTTC.

The chain carries TRBV5-5 and TRBJ2-5, with D possibly being TRBD1 (5 bases). The J call may be in error: the DNA end matches TRBJ2-7 better. The CDR3 length is 15 residues. Per the germline V gene, CDR1 is SGHKS and CDR2 is YYEKEE (reference sequence). CDR3 DNA: TGTGCCAGCAGCTTGGCTGGGGCCCCTTACTACGAGCAGTACTTC. Translating gives CASSLAGAPYYEQYF.

The chain uses TRBV5-4 and TRBJ2-1, with 8 bases aligning to TRBD2. The germline V gene has CDR1 SGHNT and CDR2 YYREEE (reference sequence). This CDR3 contains 16 residues. V was clipped by 5 bases and J by 4 bases; unmatched bases: 11. The CDR3 DNA is TGTGCCAGCAGACGGGGGGGAGACGGGACTTACAATGAGCAGTTCTTC. Its translation: CASRRGGDGTYNEQFF.

V and J are TRBV7-9 and TRBJ1-3; D not resolved. The CDR3 is 16 residues long. V lost 5 bases, J lost 0 bases, and 14 bases lay in between. The V gene's germline CDR1 is SEHNR and CDR2 FQNEAQ (reference sequence). The CDR3 coding sequence is TGTGCCAGCAGCCCAGGCGTCTGGGACTCTGGAAACACCATATATTTT. Residues: CASSPGVWDSGNTIYF.